This entry concerns a single TCR beta chain. Its target is not known. V gave up 0 bases and J gave up 3 bases; unmatched junction bases: 6. The CDR3 runs 16 residues. Germline CDR1 is SGDLS and CDR2 is YYNGEE. This specimen belongs to a study of cytomegalovirus exposure and HLA in healthy donors. Study outcomes and limitations: Earlier analysis looked at TCR beta V segments, and most were productive about 87% or about 30% of the time.

The PCR used 60 Vbeta and 13 Jbeta primers. Sequenced by immunoSEQ multiplex PCR; TCRdb stores in-frame clones only, minus some. Across 90,000 to 100,000 clones, the top ten clones capture 3% to 3.5% of the sample. The sequencing sample was made of PBMCs. The chain carries TRBV9 and TRBJ1-3, with TRBD1 matching 7 bases. The sequence came from a woman younger than 45 in good health and CMV-seronegative. CDR3 residues: CASSVDTGAFGNTIYF. The CDR3 DNA follows: TGTGCCAGCAGCGTAGACACAGGGGCGTTTGGAAACACCATATATTTT.